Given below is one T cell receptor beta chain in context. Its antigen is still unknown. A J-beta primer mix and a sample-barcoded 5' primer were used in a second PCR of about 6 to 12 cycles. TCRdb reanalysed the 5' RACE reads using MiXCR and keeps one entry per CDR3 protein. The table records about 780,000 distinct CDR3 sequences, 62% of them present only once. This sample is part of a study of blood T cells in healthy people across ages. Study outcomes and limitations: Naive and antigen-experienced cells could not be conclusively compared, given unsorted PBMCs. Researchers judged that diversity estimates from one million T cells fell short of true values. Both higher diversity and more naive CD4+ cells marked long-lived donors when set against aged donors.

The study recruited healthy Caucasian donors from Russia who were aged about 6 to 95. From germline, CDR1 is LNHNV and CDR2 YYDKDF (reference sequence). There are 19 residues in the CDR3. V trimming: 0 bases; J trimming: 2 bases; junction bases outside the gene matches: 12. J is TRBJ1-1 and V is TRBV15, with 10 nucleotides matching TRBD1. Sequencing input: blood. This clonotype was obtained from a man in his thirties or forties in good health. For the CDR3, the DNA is TGTGCCACCAGCAGAGATGAATTAGGGACAGGGGTCCCCAACACTGAAGCTTTCTTT. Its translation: CATSRDELGTGVPNTEAFF.